The 20 T cell receptor beta chains below come from one sample, sequenced in a study of cytomegalovirus exposure and HLA in healthy donors. The table came from immunoSEQ multiplex PCR; TCRdb's copy has only in-frame clones and leaves some out. The repertoire consists of 110,000 or so clones, with roughly 86% occurring once and the leading ten covering less than 2.5%. The sequencing sample was made of PBMCs. The source of these receptors is a woman aged 18 to 35 in good health and CMV-seronegative.

The CDR3 coding sequence is TGTGCCAGCTGTTTACTAGCGGGGCTAAATGAGCAGTTCTTC. Protein product: CASCLLAGLNEQFF. V usage is TRBV18 and J usage is TRBJ2-1, with TRBD2 matching 10 bases. From germline, CDR1 is KGHSH and CDR2 LQKENI. This CDR3 region has 14 residues. V trimming: 7 bases; J trimming: 7 bases; junction bases outside the gene matches: 7. Full variable domain (remainder filled in from reference TRBV18 and TRBJ2-1): NAGVMQNPRHLVRRRGQEARLRCSPMKGHSHVYWYRQLPEEGLKFMVYLQKENIIDESGMPKERFSAEFPKEGPSILRIQQVVRGDSAAYFCASCLLAGLNEQFFGPGTRLTVL.

The V call is TRBV9, the J call TRBJ1-2; D not resolved. Trimming pared 4 bases from V and 4 bases from J, leaving 5 bases between. This CDR3 is built from 11 residues. Germline V lookup: CDR1 SGDLS, CDR2 YYNGEE. The CDR3: CASSIIYGYTF. The CDR3 DNA sequence: TGTGCCAGCAGCATCATCTATGGCTACACCTTC.

The J gene is TRBJ1-3, the V gene TRBV28, with TRBD1 matching over 7 bases. J was trimmed by 5 bases and V by 8 bases; bases with no gene match: 6. Germline CDR1 is MDHEN and CDR2 is SYDVKM. There are 13 residues in the CDR3. The DNA of the CDR3 is TGTGCCAGCCGCACAGGGGCGCGAAACACCATATATTTT. Translated: CASRTGARNTIYF.

The chain has TRBV2 and TRBJ2-7, with TRBD1 matching over 9 bases. The CDR3 is 15 residues long. Per the germline V gene, CDR1 is SNHLY and CDR2 is FYNNEI. The junction had 13 bases not matched to a gene; V was cut back by 7 bases and J by 6 bases. The CDR3 nucleotides are TGTGCCAGCAAAATTCGGGACAGGGTAATTAGCGAGCAGTACTTC. Protein sequence: CASKIRDRVISEQYF.

This chain links TRBV5-7 with TRBJ1-1, with D possibly matching TRBD1 (5 bases). TRBV5-7 is designated an ORF whose function remains uncertain. V was cut by 1 base and J by 0 bases, with 16 bases left in between. The CDR3 sequence is 17 residues long. The CDR3 here is CASSLCWTPVLNTEAFF. The DNA for the CDR3 is TGTGCCAGCAGCTTGTGCTGGACACCTGTTCTGAACACTGAAGCTTTCTTT.

The J gene is TRBJ2-2, the V gene TRBV9; 10 bases fit TRBD2. Germline V lookup: CDR1 SGDLS, CDR2 YYNGEE. The CDR3 has 18 amino acids. Trimming removed 0 bases from V and 4 bases from J; junction bases left unmatched: 9. CDR3 region: CASSVGLAGVIFTGELFF. The DNA for the CDR3 is TGTGCCAGCAGCGTAGGGCTAGCGGGAGTGATTTTCACCGGGGAGCTGTTTTTT.

CDR3 amino acids: CASSSGTSGGGAQYF. The DNA for the CDR3 is TGTGCCAGCAGTTCAGGGACTAGCGGGGGTGGGGCCCAGTACTTC. The V and J genes are TRBV27 and TRBJ2-5, with TRBD2 identical over 14 bases. Unmatched junction bases numbered 7, after V lost 4 bases and J lost 9 bases. Germline V gene sequence: CDR1 MNHEY, CDR2 SMNVEV (reference sequence). The CDR3 loop spans 15 amino acids.

The CDR3 protein is CASLNRENTEAFF. CDR3 bases: TGTGCCAGCTTAAACAGGGAGAACACTGAAGCTTTCTTT. J is TRBJ1-1 and V is TRBV28; a possible D gene is TRBD1 (6 bases). The germline V and J ends were trimmed by 8 bases and 1 base, with 11 bases remaining between them. This CDR3 has 13 amino acids. The V gene's germline CDR1 is MDHEN and CDR2 SYDVKM.

This clone appeared a single time. CDR3 bases: TGTGCCAGCAGCTTACGACAAAGCACAGATACGCAGTATTTT. Translating gives CASSLRQSTDTQYF. This chain uses TRBV7-2 with TRBJ2-3; no reliable D call. Germline CDR1 SGHTA, CDR2 FQGNSA. V lost 2 bases and J 0 bases, leaving 6 bases between the germline ends. The CDR3 covers 14 residues.

This chain uses TRBV4-3 with TRBJ1-1, with D unresolved. Germline loops: CDR1 LGHNA, CDR2 YSLEER. This CDR3 region has 11 residues. Trimming took 3 bases from V and 6 from J, leaving 5 bases between them. CDR3 nucleotide sequence: TGCGCCAGCAGCCAGGCCCCTGAAGCTTTCTTT. Its translation is CASSQAPEAFF.

This chain connects TRBV30 to TRBJ2-7, with a tentative D call TRBD2 (5 bases). V gave up 5 bases and J gave up 6 bases, with 11 bases separating them. CDR3 length: 11 residues. Germline CDR1 is GTSNPN and CDR2 is SVGIG (reference sequence). CDR3 residues: CAWQRGGEQYF. CDR3 nucleotides: TGTGCCTGGCAAAGAGGAGGCGAGCAGTACTTC.

This clone appeared once. The chain has TRBV19 and TRBJ1-2; D call uncertain. This CDR3 is built from 11 residues. Germline V gives CDR1 LNHDA, CDR2 SQIVND (reference sequence). V was clipped by 6 bases and J by 8 bases, with 10 bases between them. The CDR3 DNA is TGTGCCAGTAGCTCCGAGAGGGGCTACACCTTC. Protein: CASSSERGYTF.

The CDR3 DNA follows: TGTGCCAGCTCACCAAGAGGACAGGGGTCTCATGGCTACACCTTC. This sequence encodes CASSPRGQGSHGYTF. The V and J genes are TRBV18 and TRBJ1-2, with 9 positions matching TRBD1. The CDR3 length is 15 residues. CDR1 is KGHSH, CDR2 LQKENI, per germline. J was trimmed by 6 bases and V by 2 bases; bases with no gene match: 7. Filled out from reference TRBV18 and TRBJ1-2, the complete variable domain reads NAGVMQNPRHLVRRRGQEARLRCSPMKGHSHVYWYRQLPEEGLKFMVYLQKENIIDESGMPKERFSAEFPKEGPSILRIQQVVRGDSAAYFCASSPRGQGSHGYTFGSGTRLTVV.

This clone has a single count. The V call is TRBV9, the J call TRBJ2-1; the match to TRBD1 covers 7 bases. The CDR3 has 14 amino acids. Germline assignment: CDR1 SGDLS and CDR2 YYNGEE. The V gene end was trimmed by 2 bases and the J gene end by 9 bases; junction bases not matched to a gene: 8. The CDR3 coding sequence is TGTGCCAGCAGCGTTGGAGCGCCAGGGGGTGAGCAGTTCTTC. Residues: CASSVGAPGGEQFF.

J is TRBJ1-5 and V is TRBV27; D is undetermined. Trimming shortened V by 5 bases and J by 3 bases, and 8 bases separated the two germline ends. Germline values: CDR1 MNHEY, CDR2 SMNVEV (reference sequence). The CDR3 has 13 amino acids. The CDR3 nucleotides read TGTGCCAGCAGTCCCCAAATCAATCAGCCCCAGCATTTT. Residues: CASSPQINQPQHF.

The chain couples TRBV27 to TRBJ2-7; 8 bases are a match to TRBD2. Germline values: CDR1 MNHEY, CDR2 SMNVEV (reference sequence). The CDR3 is 16 amino acids. V lost 5 bases and J lost 4; bases outside the gene matches: 13. CDR3: CASSTSAGVLFYEQYF. In DNA, the CDR3 is TGTGCCAGCAGTACCTCAGCGGGAGTTTTATTTTACGAGCAGTACTTC.

J is TRBJ1-5 and V is TRBV28, with a tentative D call TRBD1 (5 bases). CDR1 is MDHEN and CDR2 is SYDVKM in the germline V gene. The V and J ends lost 3 bases and 3 bases respectively, with 12 bases between them. The CDR3 contains 15 residues. CDR3 region: CASSLVGAYNQPQHF. CDR3 bases: TGTGCCAGCAGTTTGGTAGGGGCTTACAATCAGCCCCAGCATTTT.

The chain links TRBV29-1 to TRBJ2-7, with D possibly being TRBD1 (5 bases). Trimming took 7 bases from V and 1 from J, leaving 14 bases between them. This CDR3 comprises 13 residues. The germline CDR1 and CDR2 sequences are SQVTM and ANQGSEA. Here the CDR3 reads CSAVGSGSYEQYF. The CDR3 region has the DNA TGCAGCGCCGTCGGTTCAGGGTCCTACGAGCAGTACTTC.

This chain connects TRBV28 to TRBJ2-2; 7 bases map to TRBD1. The CDR3 is made up of 13 amino acids. Germline V gene sequence: CDR1 MDHEN, CDR2 SYDVKM. After removal of 5 bases from V and 7 bases from J, the junction contained 4 bases not matched to a gene. This CDR3 reads CASSTGAIGELFF. Written as DNA, the CDR3 is TGTGCCAGCAGTACAGGGGCTATCGGGGAGCTGTTTTTT. Variable domain in full (rest from reference TRBV28 and TRBJ2-2): DVKVTQSSRYLVKRTGEKVFLECVQDMDHENMFWYRQDPGLGLRLIYFSYDVKMKEKGDIPEGYSVSREKKERFSLILESASTNQTSMYLCASSTGAIGELFFGEGSRLTVL.

The chain joins TRBV7-2 to TRBJ1-3; no definite D call. The CDR3 covers 15 residues. Trimming shortened V by 5 bases and J by 3 bases, and 14 bases separated the two germline ends. Germline-derived CDR1 and CDR2 are SGHTA and FQGNSA. The CDR3 DNA follows: TGTGCCAGCAGCAAGCAGGCCTCCATTGGAAACACCATATATTTT. As protein: CASSKQASIGNTIYF.